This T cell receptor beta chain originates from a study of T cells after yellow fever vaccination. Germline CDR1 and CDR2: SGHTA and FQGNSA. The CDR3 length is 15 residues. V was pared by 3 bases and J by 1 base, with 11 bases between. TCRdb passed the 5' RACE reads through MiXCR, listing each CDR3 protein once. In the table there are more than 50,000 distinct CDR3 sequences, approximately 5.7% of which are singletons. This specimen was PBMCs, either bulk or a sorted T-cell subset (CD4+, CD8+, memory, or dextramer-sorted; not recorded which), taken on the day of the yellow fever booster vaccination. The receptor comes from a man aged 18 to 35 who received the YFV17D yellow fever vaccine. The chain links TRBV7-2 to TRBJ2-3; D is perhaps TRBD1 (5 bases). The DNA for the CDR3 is TGTGCCAGCAGCTTGAACACAGGCGGCACAGATACGCAGTATTTT. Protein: CASSLNTGGTDTQYF.